Following are 9 T cell receptor beta chains from one sample sequenced in a study of beta chain features in type 1 diabetes. Findings of the study overall: People with Type 1 diabetes carried modestly yet significantly shorter TCRB CDR3s in all four CD4+ subsets.

Their specific antigens are unknown. All of the isolated RNA was reverse transcribed, so expressed TCRB transcripts were sequenced. The protocol was immunoSEQ multiplex PCR, while the TCRdb copy is restricted to in-frame clones and leaves out a portion. The sample has 120,000 to 150,000 clones, 10% to 15% seen once. The sequencing sample was made of central memory CD4+ T cells from blood. All receptors derive from a man aged 18 to 30 with type 1 diabetes.

A few counts support this clone. CDR3 nucleotide sequence: TGTGCCAGCAGTACGCTAGCGGGGGGGCAAAATGAGCAGTTCTTC. Translation: CASSTLAGGQNEQFF. This chain connects TRBV28 to TRBJ2-1; 12 positions match TRBD2. With V trimmed by 5 bases and J by 7 bases, 6 bases remained unmatched. Per the germline V gene, CDR1 is MDHEN and CDR2 is SYDVKM. This CDR3 is 15 amino acids long.

The rearrangement links TRBV11-2 to TRBJ1-2, with D hard to call. CDR3 length: 15 residues. Germline V lookup: CDR1 SGHAT, CDR2 FQNNGV. Trimming took off 0 bases at V and 6 bases at J, with 14 bases between the two ends. CDR3 sequence: CASSLDLTTNDGYTF. Here the CDR3 DNA reads TGTGCCAGCAGCTTAGATCTCACCACAAATGATGGCTACACCTTC.

The chain combines TRBV5-1 with TRBJ2-3; D perhaps matches TRBD1 (6 bases). The germline V and J ends were trimmed by 9 bases and 3 bases, with 14 bases remaining between them. CDR1 is SGHRS, CDR2 YFSETQ, per germline. CDR3 length equals 13 residues. This chain's CDR3 is CATATGLTDTQYF. CDR3 coding DNA: TGCGCCACCGCGACAGGACTTACAGATACGCAGTATTTT.

The chain has TRBV19 and TRBJ2-3, with 8 positions matching TRBD2. With 5 bases clipped from V and 4 bases from J, the junction kept 11 bases outside the gene matches. Germline V gene data show CDR1 as LNHDA and CDR2 as SQIVND (reference sequence). The CDR3 is made up of 16 amino acids. The CDR3 bases are TGTGCCAGTAGTCCCCCGGGGCGGGGGGCCCCAGATACGCAGTATTTT. It is translated as CASSPPGRGAPDTQYF.

This chain links TRBV5-1 with TRBJ2-1, with TRBD2 matching 7 bases. The J segment lost 7 bases and the V segment lost 0 bases, leaving 7 bases of the junction unmatched. CDR1 is SGHRS, CDR2 YFSETQ, per germline. The CDR3 covers 15 residues. CDR3 loop: CASSLGLAEINEQFF. CDR3 bases: TGCGCCAGCAGCTTGGGTCTAGCGGAAATAAATGAGCAGTTCTTC.

This clone was detected a few times. CDR3 in DNA: TGTGCCAGCAGTGCCACCGGGACAGCGAACACTGAAGCTTTCTTT. Translated: CASSATGTANTEAFF. The V call is TRBV28, the J call TRBJ1-1, with TRBD1 identical over 7 bases. The CDR3 has 15 residues. The germline gives CDR1 MDHEN, CDR2 SYDVKM. Trimming removed 5 bases from V and 1 base from J; junction bases left unmatched: 7.

This clone was found a few times. The chain recombines TRBV4-1 with TRBJ1-2; D ambiguous. The V and J ends lost 1 base and 0 bases respectively, with 15 bases between them. The CDR3 runs 17 residues. Germline CDR1 MGHRA, CDR2 YSYEKL. The CDR3 region is CASSQVPPPGTNYGYTF. The CDR3 region has the DNA TGCGCCAGCAGCCAAGTTCCCCCTCCGGGGACTAACTATGGCTACACCTTC.

Here the CDR3 reads CASSLSQGIYEQYF. The CDR3 nucleotides read TGCGCCAGCAGCTTGTCCCAGGGGATCTACGAGCAGTACTTC. This chain links TRBV5-1 with TRBJ2-7; D is possibly TRBD1 (6 bases). Germline-derived CDR1 and CDR2 are SGHRS and YFSETQ. V lost 1 base and J lost 3, with 11 bases in between. The CDR3 extends over 14 amino acids. Combining the CDR3 with reference TRBV5-1 and TRBJ2-7 gives the whole variable domain KAGVTQTPRYLIKTRGQQVTLSCSPISGHRSVSWYQQTPGQGLQFLFEYFSETQRNKGNFPGRFSGRQFSNSRSEMNVSTLELGDSALYLCASSLSQGIYEQYFGPGTRLTVT.

This clone was observed a handful of times. The rearrangement links TRBV7-2 to TRBJ2-7, with D possibly TRBD2 on 5 matching bases. Germline V lookup: CDR1 SGHTA, CDR2 FQGNSA. The ends were cut back, 0 bases at V and 7 bases at J, with 10 bases in the middle. This CDR3 is 13 amino acids long. The CDR3 loop is CASSLASAKEQYF. In DNA form, the CDR3 reads TGTGCCAGCAGCTTAGCTAGCGCGAAAGAGCAGTACTTC.